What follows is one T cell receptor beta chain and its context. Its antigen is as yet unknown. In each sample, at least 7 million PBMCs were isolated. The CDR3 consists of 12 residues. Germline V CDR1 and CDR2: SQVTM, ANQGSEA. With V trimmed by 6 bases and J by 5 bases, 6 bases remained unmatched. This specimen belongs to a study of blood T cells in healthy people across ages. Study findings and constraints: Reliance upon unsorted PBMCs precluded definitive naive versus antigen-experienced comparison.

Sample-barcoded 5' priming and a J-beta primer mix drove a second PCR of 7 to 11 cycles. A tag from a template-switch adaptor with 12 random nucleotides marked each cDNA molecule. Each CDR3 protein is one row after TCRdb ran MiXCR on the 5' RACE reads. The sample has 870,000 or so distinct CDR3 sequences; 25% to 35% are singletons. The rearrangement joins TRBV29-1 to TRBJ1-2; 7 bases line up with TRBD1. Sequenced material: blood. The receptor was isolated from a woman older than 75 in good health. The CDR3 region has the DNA TGCAGCGTCGCCGACAGGGTATATGGCTACACCTTC. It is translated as CSVADRVYGYTF. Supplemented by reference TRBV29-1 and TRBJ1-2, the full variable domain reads SAVISQKPSRDICQRGTSLTIQCQVDSQVTMMFWYRQQPGQSLTLIATANQGSEATYESGFVIDKFPISRPNLTFSTLTVSNMSPEDSSIYLCSVADRVYGYTFGSGTRLTVV.